The rows below give T cell receptor beta chains drawn from one sample of a study of beta chain features in type 1 diabetes. Using immunoSEQ multiplex PCR, the repertoire was profiled, and TCRdb retains in-frame clones only, with some absent. The sample yields under 950,000 clones, about a sixth seen once. Sequencing was carried out using naive CD4+ T cells from blood. The receptors derive from a young woman in good health. The CDR3 runs from the conserved cysteine through the conserved F or W. A D gene is named only where the DNA matches it firmly. Rows may omit the clone size; those that give it use once, few, many or a size class.

J: TRBJ2-7; V: TRBV27; D: TRBD1; size: few; DNA: TGTGCCAGCAAACCTACGGACAGGGGGATCGACGAGCAGTACTTC; CDR3: CASKPTDRGIDEQYF
J: TRBJ2-4; V: TRBV15; D: TRBD2; size: -; DNA: TGTGCCACCAGCCGAGCGGGAGCCGGCAAAAACATTCAGTACTTC; CDR3: CATSRAGAGKNIQYF
J: TRBJ2-7; V: TRBV29-1; D: TRBD1; size: few; DNA: TGCAGCGTTGTACAGGGGGTGTACGAGCAGTACTTC; CDR3: CSVVQGVYEQYF
J: TRBJ1-1; V: TRBV2; D: -; size: few; DNA: TGTGCCAGCGGCCGTTCGATGAACACTGAAGCTTTCTTT; CDR3: CASGRSMNTEAFF
J: TRBJ2-6; V: TRBV6-1; D: -; size: -; DNA: TGTGCCAGCAGTCCGCCTTATGGGGCCAACGTCCTGACTTTC; CDR3: CASSPPYGANVLTF
J: TRBJ2-2; V: TRBV2; D: TRBD2; size: few; DNA: TGTGCCAGCAGTGTGGGGGTGGCTAGCGGGAGCGGCGGGGAGCTGTTTTTT; CDR3: CASSVGVASGSGGELFF
J: TRBJ2-1; V: TRBV9; D: TRBD2; size: few; DNA: TGTGCCAGCAGCGATAGCGGGAGGGCCGAGAGTGAGCAGTTCTTC; CDR3: CASSDSGRAESEQFF
J: TRBJ2-1; V: TRBV27; D: TRBD2; size: few; DNA: TGTGCCAGCAGTTTAGTCGGCGGTAGCGGGAGGGCCAGGGTCCATGAGCAGTTCTTC; CDR3: CASSLVGGSGRARVHEQFF
J: TRBJ2-4; V: TRBV18; D: -; size: -; DNA: TGTGCCAGCTCAGTACAGTCGGGCAAAAACATTCAGTACTTC; CDR3: CASSVQSGKNIQYF
J: TRBJ2-5; V: TRBV2; D: TRBD1; size: -; DNA: TGTGCCAGCAGTACAACCCGGGACAGGGGTGCAGAGACCCAGTACTTC; CDR3: CASSTTRDRGAETQYF
J: TRBJ2-3; V: TRBV7-2; D: -; size: few; DNA: TGTGCCAGCAGCCTAGACACAGATACGCAGTATTTT; CDR3: CASSLDTDTQYF
J: TRBJ1-1; V: TRBV6-4; D: TRBD1; size: -; DNA: TGTGCCAGCAGCCGATTTTTTGGACAGGAGAAAGCTTTCTTT; CDR3: CASSRFFGQEKAFF
J: TRBJ2-7; V: TRBV7-8; D: -; size: few; DNA: TGTGCCAGCAGCTTAGGGCCCCGGGAGTTAAGCTACGAGCAGTACTTC; CDR3: CASSLGPRELSYEQYF
J: TRBJ2-1; V: TRBV7-9; D: TRBD1; size: few; DNA: TGTGCCAGCAGCCCCCCCGGGACAGGGTACGGAGAGCAGTTCTTC; CDR3: CASSPPGTGYGEQFF
J: TRBJ2-7; V: TRBV7-9; D: -; size: -; DNA: TGTGCCAGCAGCTTATCCGGGGGTAACGTGTACGAGCAGTACTTC; CDR3: CASSLSGGNVYEQYF
J: TRBJ1-1; V: TRBV4-2; D: -; size: few; DNA: TGTGCCAGCAGCCAAGTTTTGGGGACAAAAGCTTTCTTT; CDR3: CASSQVLGTKAFF
J: TRBJ2-3; V: TRBV5-1; D: TRBD1; size: -; DNA: TGCGCCAGCAGCCCGACAGGGCGCGGAGATACGCAGTATTTT; CDR3: CASSPTGRGDTQYF
J: TRBJ2-1; V: TRBV29-1; D: -; size: -; DNA: TGCAGCGTTGAAAACAACCAGCAGTTCTTC; CDR3: CSVENNQQFF
J: TRBJ2-1; V: TRBV10-3; D: -; size: -; DNA: TGTGCCATCAGTGAGACAATAGGGGAGGCCTACAATGAGCAGTTCTTC; CDR3: CAISETIGEAYNEQFF
J: TRBJ2-3; V: TRBV15; D: TRBD2; size: -; DNA: TGTGCCACCAGCAGAGAGCTAGCGGGAGGGCCCGCGGATACGCAGTATTTT; CDR3: CATSRELAGGPADTQYF
J: TRBJ2-7; V: TRBV29-1; D: -; size: -; DNA: TGCAGCGTTGCGGGCAGTCCCAGGGGTTACGAGCAGTACTTC; CDR3: CSVAGSPRGYEQYF
J: TRBJ2-7; V: TRBV7-9; D: TRBD1; size: -; DNA: TGTGCCAGCAGCTTGGGACAGCTCAGTTACGAGCAGTACTTC; CDR3: CASSLGQLSYEQYF
J: TRBJ2-5; V: TRBV7-8; D: TRBD2; size: few; DNA: TGTGCCAGCAGCTTAAATAGACTAGCGGGATTGAAAGAGACCCAGTACTTC; CDR3: CASSLNRLAGLKETQYF
J: TRBJ2-3; V: TRBV19; D: TRBD1; size: few; DNA: TGTGCCAGTAGTCCGACAGGGGGAACAGATACGCAGTATTTT; CDR3: CASSPTGGTDTQYF
J: TRBJ2-7; V: TRBV27; D: -; size: -; DNA: TGTGCCAGCAGTTTAAAGGGACCTTCCTACGAGCAGTACTTC; CDR3: CASSLKGPSYEQYF
J: TRBJ2-3; V: TRBV4-3; D: TRBD1; size: few; DNA: TGCGCCAGCAGCCAAGGCCCACAGGGGAGATGGGCTAGCACAGATACGCAGTATTTT; CDR3: CASSQGPQGRWASTDTQYF
J: TRBJ2-3; V: TRBV28; D: -; size: few; DNA: TGTGCACACCGTGTGGGCGGAACCAAAGCCGATACGCAGTATTTT; CDR3: CAHRVGGTKADTQYF
J: TRBJ2-2; V: TRBV9; D: -; size: -; DNA: TGTGCCAGCAGCCCCCAAACAGGGTTCACCGGGGAGCTGTTTTTT; CDR3: CASSPQTGFTGELFF
J: TRBJ2-4; V: TRBV18; D: TRBD1; size: -; DNA: TGTGCCAGCTCACAGGGACAGGGGAAAAACATTCAGTACTTC; CDR3: CASSQGQGKNIQYF
J: TRBJ2-7; V: TRBV14; D: -; size: -; DNA: TGTGCCAGCAGCCAAGTGTCGAACAAGCTCTACGAGCAGTACTTC; CDR3: CASSQVSNKLYEQYF
J: TRBJ2-1; V: TRBV28; D: -; size: few; DNA: TGTGCCAGCCACAGCCGTAAACGACTAGTCCTCAATGAGCAGTTCTTC; CDR3: CASHSRKRLVLNEQFF
J: TRBJ2-3; V: TRBV5-1; D: -; size: -; DNA: TGCGCCAGCAGGGCGAGCGGGACGCAGTATTTT; CDR3: CASRASGTQYF
J: TRBJ2-3; V: TRBV2; D: TRBD2; size: -; DNA: TGTGCCAGCAGGGCCGAACTAGCGGGAGCTTATACGCAGTATTTT; CDR3: CASRAELAGAYTQYF
J: TRBJ2-1; V: TRBV7-2; D: TRBD2; size: -; DNA: TGTGCCAGCAGCTTTCCCTACCGGGGGGGCGGGCAAAATGAGCAGTTCTTC; CDR3: CASSFPYRGGGQNEQFF
J: TRBJ1-2; V: TRBV7-6; D: -; size: -; DNA: TGTGCCAGCAGCCCAGATGTGCCAAGGGGCTACACCTTC; CDR3: CASSPDVPRGYTF
J: TRBJ2-5; V: TRBV2; D: -; size: -; DNA: TGTGCCAGCGCTAGAGAGACCCAGTACTTC; CDR3: CASARETQYF
J: TRBJ2-5; V: TRBV5-4; D: -; size: few; DNA: TGTGCCAGCACCCCCGGCGGAGGGAGTTACCAAGAGACCCAGTACTTC; CDR3: CASTPGGGSYQETQYF
J: TRBJ2-7; V: TRBV9; D: TRBD1; size: -; DNA: TGTGCCAGCAGCGTAGGGGGACAGAGTTACGAGCAGTACTTC; CDR3: CASSVGGQSYEQYF
J: TRBJ2-7; V: TRBV5-5; D: -; size: few; DNA: TGTGCCAGCAGCTTCGGGCCGACCTCCTACGAGCAGTACTTC; CDR3: CASSFGPTSYEQYF
J: TRBJ1-5; V: TRBV27; D: -; size: -; DNA: TGTGCCAGCAGTTTAGGGACAAAGCCCGTCGGGCCCCAGCATTTT; CDR3: CASSLGTKPVGPQHF
J: TRBJ2-2; V: TRBV7-2; D: TRBD2; size: few; DNA: TGTGCCAGCAGCCCCAGGGGCGGGAGGGAATACACCGGGGAGCTGTTTTTT; CDR3: CASSPRGGREYTGELFF
J: TRBJ1-1; V: TRBV18; D: -; size: -; DNA: TGTGCCAGCTCACCTCGTAATTTCGCAGAGAACACTGAAGCTTTCTTT; CDR3: CASSPRNFAENTEAFF
J: TRBJ2-2; V: TRBV4-2; D: -; size: few; DNA: TGTGCCAGCAGCCAGGGGAACACCGGGGAGCTGTTTTTT; CDR3: CASSQGNTGELFF
J: TRBJ1-3; V: TRBV27; D: -; size: few; DNA: TGTGCCAGCAGTTTGGCGGCTGGAAACACCATATATTTT; CDR3: CASSLAAGNTIYF
J: TRBJ1-1; V: TRBV7-9; D: TRBD1; size: -; DNA: TGTGCCAGCAGCTTGGACCCGGGACAGGGGCGGATCACTGAAGCTTTCTTT; CDR3: CASSLDPGQGRITEAFF
J: TRBJ2-5; V: TRBV29-1; D: -; size: -; DNA: TGCAGCGCTAATAGTAGGGGGGCGCAAGAGACCCAGTACTTC; CDR3: CSANSRGAQETQYF